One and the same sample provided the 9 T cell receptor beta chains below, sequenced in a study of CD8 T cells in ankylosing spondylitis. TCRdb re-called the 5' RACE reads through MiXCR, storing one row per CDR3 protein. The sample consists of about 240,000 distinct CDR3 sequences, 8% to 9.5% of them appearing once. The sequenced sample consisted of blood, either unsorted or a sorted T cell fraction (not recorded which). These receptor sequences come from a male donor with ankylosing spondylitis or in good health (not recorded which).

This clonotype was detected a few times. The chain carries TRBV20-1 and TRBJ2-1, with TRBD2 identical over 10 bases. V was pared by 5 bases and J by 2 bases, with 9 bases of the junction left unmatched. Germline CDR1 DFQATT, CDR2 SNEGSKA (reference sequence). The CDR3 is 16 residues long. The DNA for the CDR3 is TGCAGTGCTTTGTTTGGACTAGCGGAACCCTACAATGAGCAGTTCTTC. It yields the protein CSALFGLAEPYNEQFF.

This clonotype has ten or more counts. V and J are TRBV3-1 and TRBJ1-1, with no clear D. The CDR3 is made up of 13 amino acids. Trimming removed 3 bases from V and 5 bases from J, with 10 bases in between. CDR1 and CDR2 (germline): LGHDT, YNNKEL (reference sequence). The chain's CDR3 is CASSQKGQTEAFF. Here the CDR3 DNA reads TGTGCCAGCAGCCAGAAGGGCCAGACTGAAGCTTTCTTT. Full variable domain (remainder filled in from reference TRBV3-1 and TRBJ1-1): DTAVSQTPKYLVTQMGNDKSIKCEQNLGHDTMYWYKQDSKKFLKIMFSYNNKELIINETVPNRFSPKSPDKAHLNLHINSLELGDSAVYFCASSQKGQTEAFFGQGTRLTVV.

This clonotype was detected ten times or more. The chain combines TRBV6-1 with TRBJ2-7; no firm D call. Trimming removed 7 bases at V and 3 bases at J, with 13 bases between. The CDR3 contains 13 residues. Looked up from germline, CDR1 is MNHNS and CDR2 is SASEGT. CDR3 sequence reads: CASNGHLYYEQYF. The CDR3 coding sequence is TGTGCCAGCAACGGTCACCTTTACTACGAGCAGTACTTC.

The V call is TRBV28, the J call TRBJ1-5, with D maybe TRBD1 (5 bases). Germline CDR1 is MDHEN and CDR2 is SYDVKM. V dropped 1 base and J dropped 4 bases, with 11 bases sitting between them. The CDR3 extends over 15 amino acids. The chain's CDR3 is CASSLSGAQNQPQHF. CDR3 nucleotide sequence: TGTGCCAGCAGTTTATCTGGGGCTCAGAATCAGCCCCAGCATTTT. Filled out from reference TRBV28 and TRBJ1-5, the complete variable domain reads DVKVTQSSRYLVKRTGEKVFLECVQDMDHENMFWYRQDPGLGLRLIYFSYDVKMKEKGDIPEGYSVSREKKERFSLILESASTNQTSMYLCASSLSGAQNQPQHFGDGTRLSIL.

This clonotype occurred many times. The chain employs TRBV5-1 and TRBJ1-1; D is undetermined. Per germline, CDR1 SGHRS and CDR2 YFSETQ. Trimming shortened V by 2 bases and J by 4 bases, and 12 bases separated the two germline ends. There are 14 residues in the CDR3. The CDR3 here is CASSFSLPGTEAFF. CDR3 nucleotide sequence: TGCGCCAGCAGCTTCTCCCTCCCCGGCACTGAAGCTTTCTTT. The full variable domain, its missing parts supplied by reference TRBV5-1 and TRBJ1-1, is KAGVTQTPRYLIKTRGQQVTLSCSPISGHRSVSWYQQTPGQGLQFLFEYFSETQRNKGNFPGRFSGRQFSNSRSEMNVSTLELGDSALYLCASSFSLPGTEAFFGQGTRLTVV.

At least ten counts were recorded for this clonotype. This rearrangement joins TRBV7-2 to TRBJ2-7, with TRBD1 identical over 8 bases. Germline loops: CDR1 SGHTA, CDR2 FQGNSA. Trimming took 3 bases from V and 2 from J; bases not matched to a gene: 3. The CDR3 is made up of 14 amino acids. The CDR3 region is CASSFDRGPYEQYF. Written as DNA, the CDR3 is TGTGCCAGCAGCTTTGACAGGGGCCCCTACGAGCAGTACTTC.

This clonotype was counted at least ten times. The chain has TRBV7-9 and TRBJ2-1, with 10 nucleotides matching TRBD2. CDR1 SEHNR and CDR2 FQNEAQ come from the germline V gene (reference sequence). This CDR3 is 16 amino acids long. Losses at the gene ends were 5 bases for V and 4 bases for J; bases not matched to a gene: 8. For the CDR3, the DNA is TGTGCCAGCAGCCCCCCGGCTAGCGGGAGTTACAATGAGCAGTTCTTC. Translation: CASSPPASGSYNEQFF.

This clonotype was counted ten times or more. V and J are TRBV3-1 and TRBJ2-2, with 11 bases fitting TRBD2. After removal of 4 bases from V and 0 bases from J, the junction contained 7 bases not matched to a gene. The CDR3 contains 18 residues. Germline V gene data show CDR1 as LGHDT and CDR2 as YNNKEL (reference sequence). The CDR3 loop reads CASSLYQTSGTNTGELFF. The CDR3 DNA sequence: TGTGCCAGCAGCCTCTATCAGACTAGCGGGACGAACACCGGGGAGCTGTTTTTT.

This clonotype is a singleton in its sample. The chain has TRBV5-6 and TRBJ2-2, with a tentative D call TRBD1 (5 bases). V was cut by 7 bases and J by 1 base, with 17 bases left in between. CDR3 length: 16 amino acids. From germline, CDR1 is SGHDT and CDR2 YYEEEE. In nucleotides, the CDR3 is TGTGCCAGCGGGGCCCGCAGTGCCTGGAACACCGGGGAGCTGTTTTTT. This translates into CASGARSAWNTGELFF.